This TCR beta chain was recorded in a study of cytomegalovirus exposure and HLA in healthy donors. PCR was performed using 60 Vbeta and 13 Jbeta primers. Clones were sequenced by immunoSEQ multiplex PCR, and TCRdb holds only the in-frame ones, with some missing. The repertoire holds about 120,000 clones, approximately 80% seen once, with less than 3% in the top ten. Healthy bone marrow donors supplied every sample. Study-wide results and limits: Later, TCR association rates were found to vary by HLA locus, highest for DRB1 and lowest for HLA-C. Among TCR beta chains, those listed as cytomegalovirus-associated numbered some 160. Earlier analysis looked at TCR beta V segments, and most were productive about 90% or about 30% of the time.

As for this clone: Its antigen remains unidentified.

The clonotype originates from a woman between 40 and 50 years old in good health and CMV-seropositive. The material sequenced was PBMCs.

As DNA, the CDR3 is TGTGCCAGCAGCTCTGCTAGGTCAGATACGCAGTATTTT. Its translation is CASSSARSDTQYF. This chain joins TRBV7-6 and TRBJ2-3, with unresolved D. Trimming left V 4 bases short and J 4 bases short, with 9 bases between. The CDR3 length is 13 residues. Germline V gives CDR1 SGHVS, CDR2 FNYEAQ.